Sequencing of this TCR beta chain was carried out in a study of T cell clusters in autoimmune cytopenias (dated by TCRdb to the late 2010s). Broadly, across the study: Among healthy donor controls, the mean age was approximately 52 years, the median age was around 60 years, and about 55% of the roughly 45 were female. TRB sequencing reached a median depth of approximately 56,000 reads per sample and yielded a median of roughly 2,500 distinct TRB clonotypes per sample. In autoimmune cytopenia patients, peripheral blood TRB and IGH repertoires were sequenced during active disease and over treatment follow-up, together with healthy, CLL and autoimmune hepatitis controls. For primary cytopenia the controls were about 25 age-matched healthy donors, whereas for secondary cytopenia the controls were approximately 15 age-matched CLL patients. The goal of the study was to find out whether patients with autoimmune cytopenia have a disease-specific immune repertoire signature that could be used as a blood-based biomarker. Repertoires from autoimmune hepatitis patients were compared with those of about two dozen healthy donors matched for age and sex. Summary of the overall study and its limitations: The T cell clusters were defined only in silico, and the functional role of the clusters was left to be validated experimentally. The GLIPH analysis suggested a lack of physiological T cell clusters in primary autoimmune cytopenia patients, since some 52 clusters were exclusive to healthy donors whereas more than 15 were exclusive to patients. Healthy donors showed approximately 3-fold more exclusive TRB clusters than active autoimmune hepatitis patients, consistent with an autoimmunity-wide signature. Shifts in the TRB repertoire, including less even repertoires in secondary cytopenia and CLL, were mostly a reflection of lymphoma bias and not of autoimmunity. In the comparison of secondary cytopenia with CLL, no cluster-lack signature showed up, apparently because the dominant lymphoma-associated repertoire masked the signature.

Notes on this clonotype: This clone's antigen is unknown.

TRB rearrangements were amplified by multiplex PCR using a touch-down protocol with TRB-A and TRB-B primer pools mixed in one tube. Illumina adapters and sample indices were attached to the amplicons through two consecutive PCR reactions using Phusion HS II polymerase. The amplicons were purified from gel with the NucleoSpin Gel and PCR Clean-up kit, after which the amplicons were quantified by Qubit and checked for quality on an Agilent 2100 Bioanalyzer. Sequencing of the libraries was done on an Illumina MiSeq with 600-cycle, single-indexed, paired-end runs. Processing in the source paper ran as follows. TRB reads were aligned and assembled with MiXCR version 2.1.12 using the default MiXCR reference library. A clone was defined by each unique CDR3 nucleotide sequence, and analysis was restricted to productive sequences with at least two reads. Alpha-parameterized diversity profiles (alpha 0 to 5), including the Shannon (alpha 1) and Simpson (alpha 2) indices, were computed with an R script to assess repertoire diversity. The tcR package was used to compute combinatorial TRB VJ usage, and cohorts were compared on this usage by principal component analysis with ade4. GLIPH was used to cluster TCRbeta CDR3s in pairs of cohorts matched for age and read depth, and a Wilcoxon test was used to compare cluster frequencies. The reads were reprocessed in TCRdb, with one entry per CDR3 protein sequence and no accompanying DNA. These V and J calls derive from TCRdb rather than the authors' analysis. In this sample's table one finds 10,000 to 11,000 distinct CDR3 sequences. The ten biggest clones cover under 40% of the sample.

TRB amplification used approximately 230 ng of peripheral blood genomic DNA, some 40,000 genome equivalents, per sample. The cysteine opens and the phenylalanine closes a CDR3 of 15 amino acids. No nucleotide data were recorded. According to the germline V gene (reference sequence), CDR1 reads LNHDA and CDR2 reads SQIVND. In addition, the sample was reused for a study of T cell repertoires in aging, cancer and after chemotherapy. Per that second paper: Donors spanned six age groups from 30 or younger to 70 or older, with at least three individuals per group. Control TCR repertoires from healthy donors were recorded across several months to years, and re-sampling revealed clear clonal overlap. In total, the full dataset held about 8.8 million TCR reads. Compared with age-matched healthy donors, untreated patients with either hematological or solid cancers had significantly lower TCR diversity in the blood along with higher clonality. In healthy donors, the decline in TCR diversity with age was mainly due to loss of richness, whereas in cancer patients loss of evenness also played a role. In both cancer cohorts, the median generation probability rose over the chemotherapy interval, which suggests that the repertoire was reconstituted through rebound thymic output. According to the authors, the repertoire data do not permit conclusions about immunological memory after chemotherapy. Peripheral blood TCR beta repertoires from healthy donors and cancer patients were profiled to examine immunoaging and T cell reconstitution after chemotherapy. Alongside fewer than 100 healthy donors serving as a reference group, the cohort included over 200 cancer patients, of whom some 91 had hematological cancers and more than 120 had solid cancers. MiXCR versions 2.12 and 3.0.5 were used to process TRB sequences. Repertoire metrics included Shannon diversity, evenness, clonality (one minus evenness), and alpha-parameterized diversity profiles from alpha 0 to 5. The IGoR algorithm was used to compute generation probabilities of clones in paired pre- and post-chemotherapy samples.

This receptor was obtained from a human donor in good health. Sequencing was done on a sample of peripheral blood. The V and J segments used are TRBV19 and TRBJ2-1; the TCRdb D gene call, TRBD2, has no DNA to confirm it. The CDR3 sequence is CASSIRTSGYNEQFF.